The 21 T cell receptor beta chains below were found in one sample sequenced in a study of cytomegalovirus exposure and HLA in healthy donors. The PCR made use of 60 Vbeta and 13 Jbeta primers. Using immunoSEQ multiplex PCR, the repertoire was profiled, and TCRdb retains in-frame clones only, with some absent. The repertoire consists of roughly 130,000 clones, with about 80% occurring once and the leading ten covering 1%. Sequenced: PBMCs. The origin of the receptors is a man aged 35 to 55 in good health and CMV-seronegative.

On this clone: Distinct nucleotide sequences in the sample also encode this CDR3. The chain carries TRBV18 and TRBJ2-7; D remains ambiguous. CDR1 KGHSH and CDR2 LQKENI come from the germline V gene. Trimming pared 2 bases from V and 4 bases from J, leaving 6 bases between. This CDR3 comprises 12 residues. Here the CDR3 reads CASSPTEYEQYF. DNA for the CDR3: TGTGCCAGCTCACCAACCGAGTACGAGCAGTACTTC.

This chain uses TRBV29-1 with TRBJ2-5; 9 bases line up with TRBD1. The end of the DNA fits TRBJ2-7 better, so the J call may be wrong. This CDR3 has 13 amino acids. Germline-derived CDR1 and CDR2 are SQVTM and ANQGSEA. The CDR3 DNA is TGCAGCGTTGACCACAGGGGGCGAGGCGAGCAGTACTTC. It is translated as CSVDHRGRGEQYF.

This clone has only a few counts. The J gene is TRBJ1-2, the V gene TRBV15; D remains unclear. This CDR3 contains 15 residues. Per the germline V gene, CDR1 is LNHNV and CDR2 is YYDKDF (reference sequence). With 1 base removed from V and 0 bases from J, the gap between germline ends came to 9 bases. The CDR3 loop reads CATSRGPTTNYGYTF. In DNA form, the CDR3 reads TGTGCCACCAGCAGAGGGCCCACCACTAACTATGGCTACACCTTC.

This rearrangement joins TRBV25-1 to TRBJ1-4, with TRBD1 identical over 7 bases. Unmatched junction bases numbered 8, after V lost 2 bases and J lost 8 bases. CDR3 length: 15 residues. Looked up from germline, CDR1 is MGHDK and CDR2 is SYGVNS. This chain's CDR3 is CASSEEQGLREKLFF. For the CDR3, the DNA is TGTGCCAGCAGTGAAGAACAGGGGTTAAGGGAAAAACTGTTTTTT.

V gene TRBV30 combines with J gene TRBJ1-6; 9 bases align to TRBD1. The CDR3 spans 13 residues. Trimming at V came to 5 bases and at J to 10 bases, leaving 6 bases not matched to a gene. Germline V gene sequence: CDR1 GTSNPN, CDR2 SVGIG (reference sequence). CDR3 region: CAWGGTGSSPLHF. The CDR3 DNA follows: TGTGCCTGGGGGGGGACAGGGAGCTCACCCCTCCACTTT.

The chain's CDR3 is CATSRPDRGRGYTF. The CDR3, as DNA: TGTGCCACCAGCAGACCTGACAGGGGAAGAGGCTACACCTTC. The J gene is TRBJ1-2, the V gene TRBV15; 8 bases align to TRBD1. CDR3 size: 14 residues. Germline CDR1 is LNHNV and CDR2 is YYDKDF (reference sequence). J was trimmed by 8 bases and V by 2 bases; bases with no gene match: 7.

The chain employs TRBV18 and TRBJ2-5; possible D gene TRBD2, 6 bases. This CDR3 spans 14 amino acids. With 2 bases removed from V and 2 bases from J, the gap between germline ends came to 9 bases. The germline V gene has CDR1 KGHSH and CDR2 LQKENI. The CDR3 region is CASSPAGPQETQYF. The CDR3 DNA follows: TGTGCCAGCTCACCAGCGGGGCCGCAAGAGACCCAGTACTTC.

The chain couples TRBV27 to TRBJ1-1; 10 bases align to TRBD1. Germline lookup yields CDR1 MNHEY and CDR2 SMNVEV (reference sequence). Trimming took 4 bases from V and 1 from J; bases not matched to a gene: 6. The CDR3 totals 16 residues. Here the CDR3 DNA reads TGTGCCAGCAGTTCAGCCGGGACAGGGGCGAACACTGAAGCTTTCTTT. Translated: CASSSAGTGANTEAFF.

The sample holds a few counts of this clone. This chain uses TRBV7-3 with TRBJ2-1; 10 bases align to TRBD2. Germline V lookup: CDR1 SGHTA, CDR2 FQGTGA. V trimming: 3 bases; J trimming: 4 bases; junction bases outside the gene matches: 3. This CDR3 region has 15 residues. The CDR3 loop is CASSFSAGGYNEQFF. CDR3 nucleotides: TGTGCCAGCAGCTTCTCAGCGGGAGGGTACAATGAGCAGTTCTTC.

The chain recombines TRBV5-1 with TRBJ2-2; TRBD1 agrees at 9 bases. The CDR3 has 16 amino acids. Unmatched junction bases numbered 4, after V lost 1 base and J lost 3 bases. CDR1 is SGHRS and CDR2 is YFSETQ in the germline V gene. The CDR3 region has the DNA TGCGCCAGCAGCTTGTTGGGACAGGGTGACACCGGGGAGCTGTTTTTT. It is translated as CASSLLGQGDTGELFF.

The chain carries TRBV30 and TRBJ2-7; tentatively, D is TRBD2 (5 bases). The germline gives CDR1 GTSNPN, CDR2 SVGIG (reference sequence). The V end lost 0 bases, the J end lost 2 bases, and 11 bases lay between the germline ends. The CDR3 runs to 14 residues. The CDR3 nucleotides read TGTGCCTGGAGTGTACCGGCGGGTCCCTACGAGCAGTACTTC. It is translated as CAWSVPAGPYEQYF. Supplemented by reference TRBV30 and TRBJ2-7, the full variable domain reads SQTIHQWPATLVQPVGSPLSLECTVEGTSNPNLYWYRQAAGRGLQLLFYSVGIGQISSEVPQNLSASRPQDRQFILSSKKLLLSDSGFYLCAWSVPAGPYEQYFGPGTRLTVT.

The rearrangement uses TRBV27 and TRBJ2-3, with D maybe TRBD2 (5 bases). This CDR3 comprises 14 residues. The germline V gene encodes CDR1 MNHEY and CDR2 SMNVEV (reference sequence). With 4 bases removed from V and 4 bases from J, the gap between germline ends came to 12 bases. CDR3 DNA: TGTGCCAGCAGTTCCGGGATTAAGTCAGATACGCAGTATTTT. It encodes CASSSGIKSDTQYF.

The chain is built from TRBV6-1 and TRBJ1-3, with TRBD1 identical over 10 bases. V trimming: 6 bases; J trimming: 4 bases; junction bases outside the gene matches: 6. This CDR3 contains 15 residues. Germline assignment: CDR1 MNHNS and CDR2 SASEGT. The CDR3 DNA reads TGTGCCAGCAGAGCCGGGACAGGGGTAGGAAACACCATATATTTT. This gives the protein CASRAGTGVGNTIYF.

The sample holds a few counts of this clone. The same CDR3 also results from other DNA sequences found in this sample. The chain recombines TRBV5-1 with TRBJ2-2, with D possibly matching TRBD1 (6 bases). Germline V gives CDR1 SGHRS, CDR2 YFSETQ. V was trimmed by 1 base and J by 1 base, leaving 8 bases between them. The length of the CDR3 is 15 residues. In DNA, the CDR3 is TGCGCCAGCAGCTTGTCGACAGGGAACACCGGGGAGCTGTTTTTT. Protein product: CASSLSTGNTGELFF.

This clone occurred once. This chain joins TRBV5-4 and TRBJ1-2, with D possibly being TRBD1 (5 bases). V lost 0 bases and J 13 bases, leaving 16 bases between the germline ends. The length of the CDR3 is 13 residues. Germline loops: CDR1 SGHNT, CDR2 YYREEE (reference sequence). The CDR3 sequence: CASSLDWTLITTF. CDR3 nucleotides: TGTGCCAGCAGCTTGGATTGGACACTCATAACCACCTTC.

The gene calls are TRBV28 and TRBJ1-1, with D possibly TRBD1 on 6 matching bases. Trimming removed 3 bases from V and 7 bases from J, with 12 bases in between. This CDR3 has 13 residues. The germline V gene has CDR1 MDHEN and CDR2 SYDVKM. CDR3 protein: CASSFRRGGEAFF. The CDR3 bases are TGTGCCAGCAGTTTCAGGAGGGGGGGTGAAGCTTTCTTT.

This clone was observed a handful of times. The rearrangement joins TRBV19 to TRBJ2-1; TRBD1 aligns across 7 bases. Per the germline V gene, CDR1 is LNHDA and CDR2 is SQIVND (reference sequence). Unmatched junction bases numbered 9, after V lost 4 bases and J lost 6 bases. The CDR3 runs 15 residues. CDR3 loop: CASSTTGTVINEQFF. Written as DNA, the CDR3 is TGTGCCAGTAGTACAACCGGGACAGTGATCAATGAGCAGTTCTTC.

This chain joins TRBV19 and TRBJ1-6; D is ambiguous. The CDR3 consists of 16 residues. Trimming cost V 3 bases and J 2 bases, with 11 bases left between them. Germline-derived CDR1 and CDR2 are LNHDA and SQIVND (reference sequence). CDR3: CASSILGATYNSPLHF. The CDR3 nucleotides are TGTGCCAGTAGTATCCTGGGAGCTACCTATAATTCACCCCTCCACTTT.

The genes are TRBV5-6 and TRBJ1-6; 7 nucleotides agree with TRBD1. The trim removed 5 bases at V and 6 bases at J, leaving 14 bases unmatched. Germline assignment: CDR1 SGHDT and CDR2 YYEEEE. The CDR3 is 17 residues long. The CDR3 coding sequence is TGTGCCAGCAGTCTTCGGAAGATTAGGGACAGTAATTCACCCCTCCACTTT. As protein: CASSLRKIRDSNSPLHF.

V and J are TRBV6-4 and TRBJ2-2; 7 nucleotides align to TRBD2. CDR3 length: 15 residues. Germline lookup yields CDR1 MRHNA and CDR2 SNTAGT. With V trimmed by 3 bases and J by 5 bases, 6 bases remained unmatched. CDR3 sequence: CASSEGRERTGELFF. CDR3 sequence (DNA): TGTGCCAGCAGTGAGGGGCGGGAGAGGACCGGGGAGCTGTTTTTT.

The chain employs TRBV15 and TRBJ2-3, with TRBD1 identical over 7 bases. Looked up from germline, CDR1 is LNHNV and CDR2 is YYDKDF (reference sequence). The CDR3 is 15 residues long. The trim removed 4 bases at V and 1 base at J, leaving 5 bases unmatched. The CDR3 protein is CATSIGGRGTDTQYF. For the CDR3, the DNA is TGTGCCACCAGCATAGGGGGCCGGGGCACAGATACGCAGTATTTT.